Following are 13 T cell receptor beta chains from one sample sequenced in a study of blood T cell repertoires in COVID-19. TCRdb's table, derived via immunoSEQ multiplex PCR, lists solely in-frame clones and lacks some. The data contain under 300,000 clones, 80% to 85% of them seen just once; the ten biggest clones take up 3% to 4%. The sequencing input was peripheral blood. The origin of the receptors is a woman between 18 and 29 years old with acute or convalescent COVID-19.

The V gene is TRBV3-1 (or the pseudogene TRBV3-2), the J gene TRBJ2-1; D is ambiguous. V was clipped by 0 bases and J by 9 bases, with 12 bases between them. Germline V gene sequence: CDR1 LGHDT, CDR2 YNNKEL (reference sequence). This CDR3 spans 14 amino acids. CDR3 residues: CASSQESVLAEQFF. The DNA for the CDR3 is TGTGCCAGCAGCCAAGAATCCGTCTTAGCTGAGCAGTTCTTC.

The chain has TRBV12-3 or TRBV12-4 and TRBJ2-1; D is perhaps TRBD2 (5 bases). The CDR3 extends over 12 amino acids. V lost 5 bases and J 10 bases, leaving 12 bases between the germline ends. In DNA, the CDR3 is TGTGCCAGCAGTCAACTACTAGGGGAGCAGTTCTTC. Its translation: CASSQLLGEQFF.

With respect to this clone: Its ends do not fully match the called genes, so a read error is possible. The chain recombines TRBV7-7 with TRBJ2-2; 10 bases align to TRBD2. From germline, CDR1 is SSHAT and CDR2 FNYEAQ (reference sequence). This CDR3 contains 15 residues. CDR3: CASSLAGGNTGELFF. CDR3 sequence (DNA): TGTGCTAGCAGCTTAGCGGGAGGGAACACCGGGGAGCTGTTTTTT.

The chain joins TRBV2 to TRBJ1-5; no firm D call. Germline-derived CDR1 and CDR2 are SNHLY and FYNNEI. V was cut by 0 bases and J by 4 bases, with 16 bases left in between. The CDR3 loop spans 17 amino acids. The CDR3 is CASSEAFSGGPNQPQHF. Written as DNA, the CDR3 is TGTGCCAGCAGTGAAGCATTTTCGGGCGGGCCAAATCAGCCCCAGCATTTT.

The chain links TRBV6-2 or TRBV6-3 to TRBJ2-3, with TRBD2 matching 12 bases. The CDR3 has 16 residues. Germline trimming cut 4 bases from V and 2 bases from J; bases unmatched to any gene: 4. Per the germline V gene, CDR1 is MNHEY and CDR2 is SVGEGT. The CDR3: CASSSLAGGTTDTQYF. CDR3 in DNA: TGTGCCAGCAGTTCACTAGCGGGAGGCACCACAGATACGCAGTATTTT.

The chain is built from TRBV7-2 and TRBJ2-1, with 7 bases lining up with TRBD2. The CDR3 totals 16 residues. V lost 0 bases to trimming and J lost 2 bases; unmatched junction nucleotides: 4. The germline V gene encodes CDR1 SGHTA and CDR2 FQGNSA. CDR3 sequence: CASSLAGGGTYNEQFF. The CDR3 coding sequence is TGTGCCAGCAGCTTAGCGGGCGGGGGAACCTACAATGAGCAGTTCTTC. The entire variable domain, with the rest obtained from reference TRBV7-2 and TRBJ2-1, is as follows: GAGVSQSPSNKVTEKGKDVELRCDPISGHTALYWYRQSLGQGLEFLIYFQGNSAPDKSGLPSDRFSAERTGGSVSTLTIQRTQQEDSAVYLCASSLAGGGTYNEQFFGPGTRLTVL.

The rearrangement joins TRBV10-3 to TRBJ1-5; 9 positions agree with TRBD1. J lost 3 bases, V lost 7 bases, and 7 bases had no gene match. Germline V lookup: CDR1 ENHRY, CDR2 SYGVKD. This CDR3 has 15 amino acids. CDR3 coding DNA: TGTGCCATCAAGGGGGACAGGGATTTCAATCAGCCCCAGCATTTT. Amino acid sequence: CAIKGDRDFNQPQHF.

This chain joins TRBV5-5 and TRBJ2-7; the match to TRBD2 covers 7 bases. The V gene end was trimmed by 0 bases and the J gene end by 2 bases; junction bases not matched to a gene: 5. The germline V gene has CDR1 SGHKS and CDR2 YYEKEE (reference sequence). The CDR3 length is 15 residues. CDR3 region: CASSLVGGRAYEQYF. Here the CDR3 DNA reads TGTGCCAGCAGCTTGGTCGGCGGGAGAGCCTACGAGCAGTACTTC.

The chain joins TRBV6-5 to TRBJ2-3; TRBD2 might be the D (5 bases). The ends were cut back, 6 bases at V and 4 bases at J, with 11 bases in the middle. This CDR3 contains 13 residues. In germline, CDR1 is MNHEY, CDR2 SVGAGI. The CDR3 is CASSRDGADTQYF. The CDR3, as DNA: TGTGCCAGCAGCCGCGACGGGGCAGATACGCAGTATTTT.

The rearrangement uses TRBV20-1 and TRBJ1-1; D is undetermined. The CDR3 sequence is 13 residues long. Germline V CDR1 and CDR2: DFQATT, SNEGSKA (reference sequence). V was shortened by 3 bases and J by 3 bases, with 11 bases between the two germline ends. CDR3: CSASLGRDTEAFF. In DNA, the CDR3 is TGCAGTGCTAGTCTGGGGAGGGACACTGAAGCTTTCTTT.

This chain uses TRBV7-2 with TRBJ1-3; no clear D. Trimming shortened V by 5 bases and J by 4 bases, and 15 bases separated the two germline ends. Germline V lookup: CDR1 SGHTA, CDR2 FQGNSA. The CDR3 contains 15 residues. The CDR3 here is CASSPIAVSGNTIYF. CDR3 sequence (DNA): TGTGCCAGCAGCCCAATAGCCGTGTCCGGAAACACCATATATTTT.

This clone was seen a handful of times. The DNA for the CDR3 is TGTGCCAGCAGCTTAATGACTAGCGGGTCCTACGAGCAGTACTTC. This codes for CASSLMTSGSYEQYF. The chain combines TRBV7-6 with TRBJ2-7, with 10 bases fitting TRBD2. Unmatched junction bases numbered 2, after V lost 2 bases and J lost 1 base. Per germline, CDR1 SGHVS and CDR2 FNYEAQ. The CDR3 loop spans 15 amino acids.

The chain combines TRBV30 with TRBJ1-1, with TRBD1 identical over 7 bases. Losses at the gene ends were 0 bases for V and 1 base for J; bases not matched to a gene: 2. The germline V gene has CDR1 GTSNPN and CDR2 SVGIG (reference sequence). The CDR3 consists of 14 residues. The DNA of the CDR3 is TGTGCCTGGAGTGTAAGGACAGGGAACACTGAAGCTTTCTTT. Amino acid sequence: CAWSVRTGNTEAFF.